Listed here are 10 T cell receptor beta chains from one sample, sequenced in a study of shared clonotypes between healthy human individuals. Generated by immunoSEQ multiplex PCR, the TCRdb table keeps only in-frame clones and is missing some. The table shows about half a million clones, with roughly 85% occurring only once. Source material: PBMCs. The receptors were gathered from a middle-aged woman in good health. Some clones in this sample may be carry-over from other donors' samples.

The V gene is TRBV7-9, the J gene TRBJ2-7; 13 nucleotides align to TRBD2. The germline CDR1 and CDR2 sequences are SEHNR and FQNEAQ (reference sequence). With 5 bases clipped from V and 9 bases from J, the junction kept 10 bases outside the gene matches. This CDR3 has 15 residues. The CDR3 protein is CASSPKGLAGRVQYF. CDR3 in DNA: TGTGCCAGCAGCCCCAAGGGACTAGCGGGACGGGTGCAGTACTTC.

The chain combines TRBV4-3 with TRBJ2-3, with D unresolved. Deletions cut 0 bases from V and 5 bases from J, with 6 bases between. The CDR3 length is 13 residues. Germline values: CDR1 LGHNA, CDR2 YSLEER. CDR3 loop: CASSQDWLDTQYF. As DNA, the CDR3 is TGCGCCAGCAGCCAAGATTGGTTAGATACGCAGTATTTT.

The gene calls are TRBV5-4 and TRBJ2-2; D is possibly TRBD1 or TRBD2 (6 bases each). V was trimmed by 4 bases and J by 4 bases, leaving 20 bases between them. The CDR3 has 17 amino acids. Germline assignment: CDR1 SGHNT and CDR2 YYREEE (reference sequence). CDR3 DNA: TGTGCCAGCAGCCCGGGGGCTATTCGAGGGGGCACCGGGGAGCTGTTTTTT. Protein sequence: CASSPGAIRGGTGELFF. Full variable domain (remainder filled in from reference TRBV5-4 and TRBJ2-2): ETGVTQSPTHLIKTRGQQVTLRCSSQSGHNTVSWYQQALGQGPQFIFQYYREEENGRGNFPPRFSGLQFPNYSSELNVNALELDDSALYLCASSPGAIRGGTGELFFGEGSRLTVL.

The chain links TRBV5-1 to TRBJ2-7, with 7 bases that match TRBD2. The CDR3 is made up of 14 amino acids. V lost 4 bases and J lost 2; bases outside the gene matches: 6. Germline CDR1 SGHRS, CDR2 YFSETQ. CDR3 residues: CASSEVAGTYEQYF. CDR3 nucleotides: TGCGCCAGCAGCGAGGTAGCGGGCACCTACGAGCAGTACTTC.

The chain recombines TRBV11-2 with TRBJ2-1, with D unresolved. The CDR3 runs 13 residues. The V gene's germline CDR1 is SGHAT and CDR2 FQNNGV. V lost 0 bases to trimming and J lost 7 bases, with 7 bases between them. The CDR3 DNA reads TGTGCCAGCAGCTTAGATACCGTTAATGAGCAGTTCTTC. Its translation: CASSLDTVNEQFF.

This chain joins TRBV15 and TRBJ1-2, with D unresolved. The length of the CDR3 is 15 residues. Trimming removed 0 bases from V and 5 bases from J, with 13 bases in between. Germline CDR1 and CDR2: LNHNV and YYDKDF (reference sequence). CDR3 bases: TGTGCCACCAGCAGAGATCTGGCGAGGTCATATGGCTACACCTTC. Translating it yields CATSRDLARSYGYTF.

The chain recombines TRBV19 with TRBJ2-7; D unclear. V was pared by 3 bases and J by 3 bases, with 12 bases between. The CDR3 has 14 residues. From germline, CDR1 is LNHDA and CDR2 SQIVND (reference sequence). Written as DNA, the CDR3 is TGTGCCAGTAGTATGAGCCAGTCCCTCTACGAGCAGTACTTC. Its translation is CASSMSQSLYEQYF.

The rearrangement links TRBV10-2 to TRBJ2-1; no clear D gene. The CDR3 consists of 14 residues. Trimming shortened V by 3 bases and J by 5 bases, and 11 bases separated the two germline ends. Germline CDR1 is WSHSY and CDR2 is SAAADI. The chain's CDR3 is CASSDVGRNNEQFF. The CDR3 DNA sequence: TGCGCCAGCAGTGACGTTGGGCGGAACAATGAGCAGTTCTTC.

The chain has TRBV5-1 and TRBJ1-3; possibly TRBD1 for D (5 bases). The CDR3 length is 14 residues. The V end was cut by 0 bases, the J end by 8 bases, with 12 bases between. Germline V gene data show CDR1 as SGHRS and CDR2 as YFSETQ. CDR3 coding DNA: TGCGCCAGCAGCTTGGAGGGGCGGCGGGACACCATATATTTT. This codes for CASSLEGRRDTIYF.

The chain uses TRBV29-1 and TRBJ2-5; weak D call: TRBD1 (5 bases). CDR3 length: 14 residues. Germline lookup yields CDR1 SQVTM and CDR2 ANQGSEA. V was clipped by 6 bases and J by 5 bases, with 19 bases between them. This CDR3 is CSVLPPTVAETQYF. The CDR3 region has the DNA TGCAGCGTCCTCCCCCCGACAGTGGCCGAGACCCAGTACTTC. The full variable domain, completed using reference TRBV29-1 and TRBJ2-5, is SAVISQKPSRDICQRGTSLTIQCQVDSQVTMMFWYRQQPGQSLTLIATANQGSEATYESGFVIDKFPISRPNLTFSTLTVSNMSPEDSSIYLCSVLPPTVAETQYFGPGTRLLVL.